The rows below give T cell receptor beta chains drawn from one sample of a study of blood T cell repertoires in COVID-19. Assay used: immunoSEQ multiplex PCR; TCRdb lists only in-frame clones, some missing. The table includes 65,000 to 95,000 clones, 80% to 95% detected once. The sequenced material came from peripheral blood. All receptors come from a man aged 50-60 years with COVID-19, enrolled during active disease. The CDR3 runs from the conserved cysteine through the conserved F or W. The D gene is left open where the match is weak. Clone size is not always given. Where it is, it says once, few, many or a class for expanded clones.

j_gene	v_gene	d_gene	abundance	CDR3aa	CDR3nt
TRBJ2-1	TRBV9	TRBD2	.	CASSVEGAGLAAIEQFF	TGTGCCAGCAGCGTAGAGGGGGCCGGACTAGCGGCCATTGAGCAGTTCTTC
TRBJ2-1	TRBV4-3	TRBD1	.	CASSQNRGIGNEQFF	TGCGCCAGCAGCCAGAACAGGGGAATAGGGAATGAGCAGTTCTTC
TRBJ2-1	TRBV11-2	TRBD2	.	CASSFLAGGLYNEQFF	TGTGCCAGCAGCTTCTTGGCGGGAGGATTATACAATGAGCAGTTCTTC
TRBJ1-2	TRBV7-2	.	.	CASSLVGQGGYTF	TGTGCCAGCAGCTTAGTCGGTCAGGGGGGCTACACCTTC
TRBJ1-4	TRBV28	.	.	CASSEQGRVREKLFF	TGTGCCAGCAGCGAACAGGGCCGGGTTCGTGAAAAACTGTTTTTT
TRBJ2-3	TRBV5-1	.	once	CASSQYTDTQYF	TGCGCCAGCAGCCAGTACACAGATACGCAGTATTTT
TRBJ2-3	TRBV20-1	.	.	CSASWRSTDTQYF	TGCAGTGCTAGTTGGAGGAGCACAGATACGCAGTATTTT
TRBJ1-1	TRBV6-2/TRBV6-3	.	.	CASSRRDTEAFF	TGTGCCAGCAGCCGCCGGGACACTGAAGCTTTCTTT
TRBJ1-4	TRBV11-2	.	.	CASSSESGTATNEKLFF	TGTGCCAGCAGTTCCGAGAGTGGGACTGCAACTAATGAAAAACTGTTTTTT
TRBJ1-5	TRBV29-1	TRBD1	.	CSVGTGNQPQHF	TGCAGCGTTGGGACAGGGAATCAGCCCCAGCATTTT
TRBJ2-5	TRBV29-1	TRBD2	once	CSVQYGGRAETQYF	TGCAGCGTCCAGTACGGCGGGAGGGCCGAGACCCAGTACTTC
TRBJ2-7	TRBV4-1	TRBD2	once	CASSQDTGRLAGSSYEQYF	TGCGCCAGCAGCCAAGATACCGGAAGACTAGCGGGTAGCTCCTACGAGCAGTACTTC
TRBJ1-1	TRBV6-5	.	.	CASGPNTNPVPAFF	TGTGCCAGCGGCCCGAATACGAACCCCGTACCAGCTTTCTTT
TRBJ2-2	TRBV6-6	.	once	CASRWGANTGELFF	TGTGCCAGCAGGTGGGGGGCGAACACCGGGGAGCTGTTTTTT
TRBJ1-2	TRBV6-5	.	.	CASLRGGRDYGYTF	TGTGCCAGCTTGAGGGGGGGGCGTGACTATGGCTACACCTTC
TRBJ2-5	TRBV6-5	TRBD2	.	CASSSRSGRAWETQYF	TGTGCCAGCAGTTCCCGTAGCGGGAGGGCCTGGGAGACCCAGTACTTC
TRBJ2-5	TRBV21-1	.	.	CASSIFPHTPSRETQYF	TGTGCCAGCAGTATTTTCCCACACACGCCGTCCCGAGAGACCCAGTACTTC
TRBJ2-5	TRBV15	TRBD2	.	CATSRGLAGPQETQYF	TGTGCCACCAGCAGAGGACTAGCGGGACCTCAAGAGACCCAGTACTTC
TRBJ2-7	TRBV7-2	.	.	CASSFRSVRDEQYF	TGTGCCAGCAGCTTCAGAAGTGTCAGGGACGAGCAGTACTTC
TRBJ2-1	TRBV6-4	.	.	CASSARSVGKCYNEQFF	TGTGCCAGCAGTGCTAGATCGGTAGGTAAGTGCTACAATGAGCAGTTCTTC
TRBJ1-1	TRBV27	.	.	CASSPHGGAGTEAFF	TGTGCCAGCAGTCCCCATGGGGGGGCTGGGACTGAAGCTTTCTTT
TRBJ1-1	TRBV29-1	.	.	CSVEVQGEAFF	TGCAGCGTTGAGGTCCAGGGAGAAGCTTTCTTT
TRBJ2-7	TRBV29-1	TRBD1	.	CSARDRIHEQYF	TGCAGCGCCCGGGACAGGATCCACGAGCAGTACTTC
TRBJ1-2	TRBV5-1	TRBD1	.	CASSLQGTGTGYGYTF	TGCGCCAGCAGCTTGCAAGGGACAGGGACGGGCTATGGCTACACCTTC
TRBJ1-2	TRBV12-3/TRBV12-4	.	.	CASRGPWVWGYTF	TGTGCCAGCAGGGGCCCGTGGGTCTGGGGCTACACCTTC
TRBJ2-7	TRBV7-2	TRBD2	.	CASSPTGTSRWRYF	TGTGCCAGCAGCCCCACCGGGACTAGTCGTTGGCGGTACTTC
TRBJ2-1	TRBV5-4	TRBD2	.	CASSLPAGPYNEQFF	TGTGCCAGCAGCTTACCAGCGGGGCCATACAATGAGCAGTTCTTC
TRBJ2-1	TRBV10-3	.	.	CAISESRAGAYNEQFF	TGTGCCATCAGTGAGTCGAGGGCAGGGGCCTACAATGAGCAGTTCTTC
TRBJ1-1	TRBV10-3	TRBD1	.	CATTQGSRGAEAFF	TGTGCCACCACACAGGGGAGCCGGGGAGCTGAAGCTTTCTTT
TRBJ2-5	TRBV3-1/TRBV3-2	TRBD2	.	CASSQEAGRPQETQYF	TGTGCCAGCAGCCAAGAAGCCGGGAGGCCCCAAGAGACCCAGTACTTC
TRBJ2-7	TRBV9	TRBD2	.	CASSALAGGPLYEQYF	TGTGCCAGCAGCGCTCTAGCGGGAGGGCCGTTATACGAGCAGTACTTC
TRBJ2-5	TRBV9	.	.	CASSVGTGMETQYF	TGTGCCAGCAGCGTAGGTACAGGGATGGAGACCCAGTACTTC
TRBJ2-3	TRBV5-1	TRBD2	.	CASNSGRGTDTQYF	TGCGCCAGCAATAGTGGGAGGGGCACAGATACGCAGTATTTT
TRBJ2-7	TRBV19	TRBD2	.	CASSIGGEPSVEQYF	TGTGCCAGTAGTATTGGGGGGGAACCGTCTGTCGAGCAGTACTTC
TRBJ1-2	TRBV28	.	.	CASSLSGGQEKGYTF	TGTGCCAGCAGTTTAAGCGGGGGGCAAGAGAAGGGCTACACCTTC
TRBJ2-3	TRBV9	.	.	CASSASGTADTQYF	TGTGCCAGCAGCGCTTCAGGTACTGCAGATACGCAGTATTTT
TRBJ1-1	TRBV18	.	.	CASSPEQFMNTEAFF	TGTGCCAGCTCACCGGAACAGTTCATGAACACTGAAGCTTTCTTT
TRBJ2-3	TRBV28	.	.	CASSSRERGTDTQYF	TGTGCCAGCAGTTCCCGAGAGCGAGGCACAGATACGCAGTATTTT
TRBJ1-2	TRBV29-1	.	.	CSVGGGAGYGYTF	TGCAGCGTTGGCGGGGGCGCAGGTTATGGCTACACCTTC
TRBJ2-7	TRBV30	.	few	CAWSVLWEAEEQYF	TGTGCCTGGAGTGTACTCTGGGAGGCAGAGGAGCAGTACTTC
TRBJ2-5	TRBV29-1	.	.	CSAGQKGSETQYF	TGCAGCGCCGGACAAAAGGGGTCCGAGACCCAGTACTTC
TRBJ1-5	TRBV19	TRBD1	.	CASSPTDRGEQPQHF	TGTGCCAGTAGTCCTACGGACAGGGGCGAACAGCCCCAGCATTTT
TRBJ2-5	TRBV12-5	TRBD1	.	CASGLGTGGRETQYF	TGTGCTAGTGGTTTGGGGACAGGGGGAAGGGAGACCCAGTACTTC
TRBJ2-1	TRBV5-1	.	.	CASSSGQISYNEQFF	TGCGCCAGCAGCTCAGGACAGATCTCCTACAATGAGCAGTTCTTC
TRBJ2-2	TRBV27	TRBD2	few	CASRPGLGYTGELFF	TGTGCCAGCAGGCCGGGACTAGGTTACACCGGGGAGCTGTTTTTT
TRBJ1-2	TRBV28	TRBD1	.	CATSLGQGILGYGYTF	TGTGCCACCTCGCTCGGACAGGGGATTTTAGGGTATGGCTACACCTTC
TRBJ1-4	TRBV5-1	.	.	CASSLANTGWEKLFF	TGCGCCAGCAGCTTGGCCAATACCGGGTGGGAAAAACTGTTTTTT
TRBJ2-7	TRBV5-4	.	.	CASSETGREQYF	TGTGCCAGCAGCGAGACAGGGAGGGAGCAGTACTTC
TRBJ1-5	TRBV6-5	TRBD1	.	CATFDRGNQPQHF	TGTGCCACCTTTGACAGGGGCAATCAGCCCCAGCATTTT
TRBJ2-3	TRBV2	.	once	CASRIQGGSDTQYF	TGTGCCAGCAGGATACAGGGAGGGTCAGATACGCAGTATTTT
TRBJ2-2	TRBV18	TRBD2	once	CASPLAGSSNTGELFF	TGTGCCAGCCCACTAGCGGGATCATCGAACACCGGGGAGCTGTTTTTT
TRBJ1-5	TRBV2	.	once	CASSEAGRNNQPQHF	TGTGCCAGCAGTGAAGCGGGGCGGAACAATCAGCCCCAGCATTTT